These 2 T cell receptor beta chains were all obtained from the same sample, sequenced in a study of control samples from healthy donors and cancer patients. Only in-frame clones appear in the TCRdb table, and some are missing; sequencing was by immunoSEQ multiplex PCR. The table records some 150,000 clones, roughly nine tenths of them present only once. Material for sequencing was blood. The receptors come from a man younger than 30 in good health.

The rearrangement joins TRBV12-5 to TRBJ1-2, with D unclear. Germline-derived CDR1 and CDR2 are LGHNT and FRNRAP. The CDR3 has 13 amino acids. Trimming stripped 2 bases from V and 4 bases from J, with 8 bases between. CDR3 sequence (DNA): TGTGCTAGTGGTTTGTGGGGATTCTATGGCTACACCTTC. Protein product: CASGLWGFYGYTF.

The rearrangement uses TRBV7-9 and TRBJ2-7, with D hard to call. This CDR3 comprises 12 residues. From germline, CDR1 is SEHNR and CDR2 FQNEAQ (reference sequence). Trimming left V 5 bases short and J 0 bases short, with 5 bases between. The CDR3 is CASSGRSYEQYF. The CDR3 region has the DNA TGTGCCAGCAGCGGGCGCTCCTACGAGCAGTACTTC.